This section outlines one TCR beta chain sequence together with its context. The data are from a study of blood T cell repertoires in COVID-19. The CDR3 runs 13 residues. Germline V gene data show CDR1 as GTSNPN and CDR2 as SVGIG (reference sequence). Trimming cost V 3 bases and J 6 bases, with 14 bases left between them. Data came from immunoSEQ multiplex PCR; TCRdb stores just in-frame clones and leaves some out. Among 80,000 or so clones, about 68% were seen once, and the ten largest hold approximately 5.4%. The V and J genes are TRBV30 and TRBJ1-1; possible D gene TRBD1, 5 bases. This TCR came from a man aged 50-59 years with active or convalescent COVID-19. The specimen sequenced was peripheral blood. The CDR3 DNA follows: TGTGCCTGGAGGAAAGGGGCGGGGGCTGAAGCTTTCTTT. The encoded protein is CAWRKGAGAEAFF.